These 11 T cell receptor beta chains were all obtained from the same sample, sequenced in a study of OX40 agonist ivuxolimab in advanced cancers. Profiling relied on immunoSEQ multiplex PCR, and the TCRdb table lists in-frame clones only, not all of them. The sample records 45,000 to 50,000 clones, 85% to 95% being singletons. The sequencing here drew on CD4+ or CD8+ T cells sorted from blood, taken in a trial of the OX40 agonist ivuxolimab. These receptors all stem from an adult with an advanced solid tumor such as melanoma, head and neck, liver or kidney cancer.

Only one count was recorded for this clone. The V and J genes are TRBV9 and TRBJ2-3, with 12 bases lining up with TRBD2. Germline CDR1 reads SGDLS; CDR2 reads YYNGEE. The V gene end was trimmed by 4 bases and the J gene end by 6 bases; junction bases not matched to a gene: 9. CDR3 size: 16 residues. The CDR3 DNA reads TGTGCCAGCAGCACCCGGACTAGCGGGGCTCCGGATACGCAGTATTTT. This encodes CASSTRTSGAPDTQYF.

The chain couples TRBV9 to TRBJ2-1; a weak D match, TRBD2 (5 bases). V was pared by 0 bases and J by 10 bases, with 11 bases between. The CDR3 has 13 amino acids. Looked up from germline, CDR1 is SGDLS and CDR2 is YYNGEE. As DNA, the CDR3 is TGTGCCAGCAGCGTAGTACGGGATCACGAGCAGTTCTTC. Its protein is CASSVVRDHEQFF. Full variable domain (rest looked up from reference TRBV9 and TRBJ2-1): DSGVTQTPKHLITATGQRVTLRCSPRSGDLSVYWYQQSLDQGLQFLIQYYNGEERAKGNILERFSAQQFPDLHSELNLSSLELGDSALYFCASSVVRDHEQFFGPGTRLTVL.

CDR3 nucleotides: TGTGCCAGCAGCGTAAGTGGGGGGAGCTCCTACGAGCAGTACTTC. It specifies CASSVSGGSSYEQYF. This chain connects TRBV9 to TRBJ2-7, with D possibly TRBD2 on 6 matching bases. Germline loops: CDR1 SGDLS, CDR2 YYNGEE. Trimming took off 1 base at V and 0 bases at J, with 11 bases between the two ends. The CDR3 contains 15 residues.

This chain joins TRBV5-5 and TRBJ2-1; a weak D match, TRBD2 (5 bases). Germline V gene lookup returns CDR1 SGHKS and CDR2 YYEKEE (reference sequence). This CDR3 has 17 residues. The V end lost 0 bases, the J end lost 0 bases, and 13 bases lay between the germline ends. The CDR3 reads CASSLDPATSSYNEQFF. Written as DNA, the CDR3 is TGTGCCAGCAGCTTGGACCCAGCCACTAGCTCCTACAATGAGCAGTTCTTC.

The sample holds a few counts of this clone. At the DNA level, this CDR3 is encoded by other sequences in the same sample as well. The chain links TRBV2 to TRBJ1-6; D unresolved. Trimming took 6 bases from V and 6 from J, leaving 6 bases between them. Germline V lookup: CDR1 SNHLY, CDR2 FYNNEI. The CDR3 spans 12 residues. CDR3 sequence: CASRELNSPLHF. CDR3 coding DNA: TGTGCCAGCAGAGAGCTTAATTCACCCCTCCACTTT.

This clone was seen only a few times. The chain links TRBV7-9 to TRBJ2-5; TRBD2 is a possible D gene (5 bases). V lost 2 bases and J lost 5, with 21 bases in between. The CDR3 runs 17 residues. Germline V gene sequence: CDR1 SEHNR, CDR2 FQNEAQ (reference sequence). CDR3: CASSLPLGKDPRETQYF. In nucleotides, the CDR3 is TGTGCCAGCAGCTTACCGCTCGGGAAGGACCCCCGGGAGACCCAGTACTTC.

This clone was recorded once. The identical CDR3 is also encoded by other nucleotide sequences in the sample. This chain links TRBV5-6 with TRBJ2-2; tentative D call: TRBD2 (7 bases). This CDR3 is built from 19 residues. Germline V gives CDR1 SGHDT, CDR2 YYEEEE. V shed 1 base and J shed 4 bases, with 23 bases lying between them. The CDR3 DNA reads as TGTGCCAGCAGCTTGAGGCGGGGGCAGGGGCCGCGAGGCACCGGGGAGCTGTTTTTT. It codes for CASSLRRGQGPRGTGELFF.

This chain connects TRBV7-2 to TRBJ2-3, with D tentatively TRBD2 (6 bases). Germline CDR1 reads SGHTA; CDR2 reads FQGNSA. CDR3 length: 15 residues. Trimming removed 5 bases from V and 1 base from J, with 13 bases in between. The CDR3 spells CASSNWGGGTDTQYF. In nucleotides, the CDR3 is TGTGCCAGCAGCAACTGGGGAGGCGGCACAGATACGCAGTATTTT. The variable domain in full, completed from reference TRBV7-2 and TRBJ2-3, reads GAGVSQSPSNKVTEKGKDVELRCDPISGHTALYWYRQSLGQGLEFLIYFQGNSAPDKSGLPSDRFSAERTGGSVSTLTIQRTQQEDSAVYLCASSNWGGGTDTQYFGPGTRLTVL.

CDR3 coding DNA: TGTGCCACCGGTGGGGAGAAGGGAAAGTCTGGAAACACCATATATTTT. Protein sequence: CATGGEKGKSGNTIYF. The rearrangement uses TRBV7-9 and TRBJ1-3; D is ambiguous. V lost 10 bases to trimming and J lost 1 base, with 20 bases between them. The CDR3 is made up of 16 amino acids. Germline loops: CDR1 SEHNR, CDR2 FQNEAQ (reference sequence).

The V gene is TRBV6-1, the J gene TRBJ2-7, with D possibly matching TRBD2 (6 bases). CDR1 and CDR2 from the germline V gene are MNHNS and SASEGT. The CDR3 is made up of 14 amino acids. Trimming took 7 bases from V and 3 from J, leaving 16 bases between them. This CDR3 reads CASKEGMGGYEQYV. The CDR3 region has the DNA TGTGCCAGCAAGGAAGGTATGGGGGGCTACGAGCAGTACGTC.

This clone appeared a few times. The V gene is TRBV16, the J gene TRBJ1-1; D remains unclear. Trimming took off 2 bases at V and 6 bases at J, with 7 bases between the two ends. The length of the CDR3 is 12 residues. Germline V CDR1 and CDR2: KGHSY, FQNENV. This chain's CDR3 is CASSQRLPEAFF. CDR3 DNA sequence: TGTGCCAGCAGCCAACGGTTACCTGAAGCTTTCTTT.